This passage covers 28 T cell receptor beta chains from one sample sequenced in a study of technical replicates of blood from several donors. Sequencing used immunoSEQ multiplex PCR; TCRdb keeps in-frame clones, though not all of them. The sample shows 74,000 or so clones, 96% of them seen only once. The specimen was T cells isolated from PBMCs. Receptors were obtained from a human donor in good health.

The rearrangement joins TRBV9 to TRBJ2-1, with TRBD2 matching over 11 bases. The junction had 7 bases not matched to a gene; V was cut back by 0 bases and J by 2 bases. The CDR3 loop spans 18 amino acids. The germline CDR1 and CDR2 sequences are SGDLS and YYNGEE. CDR3 nucleotide sequence: TGTGCCAGCAGCGTAGGACTAGCGGGAACTACCCCCTACAATGAGCAGTTCTTC. Amino acids: CASSVGLAGTTPYNEQFF.

The chain is built from TRBV5-4 and TRBJ1-3, with D perhaps matching TRBD1 (6 bases). Germline CDR1 and CDR2: SGHNT and YYREEE (reference sequence). The CDR3 loop spans 15 amino acids. V lost 4 bases and J lost 2, with 13 bases in between. This CDR3 reads CASSLTGFAGNTIYF. CDR3 DNA sequence: TGTGCCAGCAGCCTTACAGGGTTCGCTGGAAACACCATATATTTT.

This chain joins TRBV2 and TRBJ2-7; D gene ambiguous. CDR1 is SNHLY, CDR2 FYNNEI, per germline. V gave up 8 bases and J gave up 6 bases, with 17 bases separating them. This CDR3 has 13 residues. CDR3 loop: CASPLRQSGEQYF. The CDR3 DNA follows: TGTGCCAGCCCTTTGAGGCAGTCGGGCGAGCAGTACTTC. Supplemented by reference TRBV2 and TRBJ2-7, the full variable domain reads EPEVTQTPSHQVTQMGQEVILRCVPISNHLYFYWYRQILGQKVEFLVSFYNNEISEKSEIFDDQFSVERPDGSNFTLKIRSTKLEDSAMYFCASPLRQSGEQYFGPGTRLTVT.

The chain couples TRBV4-1 to TRBJ2-3; 8 bases fit TRBD2. This CDR3 region has 17 residues. The junction had 11 bases not matched to a gene; V was cut back by 3 bases and J by 3 bases. Germline lookup yields CDR1 MGHRA and CDR2 YSYEKL. The CDR3 loop is CASSQRKRERGTDTQYF. CDR3 nucleotides: TGCGCCAGCAGCCAGCGTAAGCGGGAGAGGGGAACAGATACGCAGTATTTT.

The chain carries TRBV7-2 and TRBJ2-7; 10 positions agree with TRBD2. V shed 1 base and J 1 base; nucleotides not matched to a gene: 7. There are 17 residues in the CDR3. Germline CDR1 SGHTA, CDR2 FQGNSA. CDR3 amino acids: CASSLGKREGRSYEQYF. The CDR3 DNA reads TGTGCCAGCAGCTTAGGGAAGCGGGAGGGCAGATCCTACGAGCAGTACTTC.

The chain carries TRBV13 and TRBJ2-7, with TRBD2 matching over 7 bases. The CDR3 covers 18 residues. Germline V CDR1 and CDR2: PRHDT, FYEKMQ (reference sequence). V was pared by 5 bases and J by 1 base, with 17 bases of the junction left unmatched. Here the CDR3 DNA reads TGTGCCAGCAGCCACACGCTTCCAGAGCGGGGTATTTCCTACGAGCAGTACTTC. It translates to CASSHTLPERGISYEQYF. The whole variable domain, remainder taken from reference TRBV13 and TRBJ2-7, is AAGVIQSPRHLIKEKRETATLKCYPIPRHDTVYWYQQGPGQDPQFLISFYEKMQSDKGSIPDRFSAQQFSDYHSELNMSSLELGDSALYFCASSHTLPERGISYEQYFGPGTRLTVT.

J is TRBJ2-7 and V is TRBV7-3, with 9 positions matching TRBD1. The CDR3 loop spans 15 amino acids. With 2 bases clipped from V and 3 bases from J, the junction kept 5 bases outside the gene matches. CDR1 and CDR2 (germline): SGHTA, FQGTGA. The CDR3, as DNA: TGTGCCAGCAGCTTAGATGGGACAGGGCTCTACGAGCAGTACTTC. It is translated as CASSLDGTGLYEQYF.

This clone was counted once. The chain uses TRBV29-1 and TRBJ2-7; 11 bases agree with TRBD1. Germline lookup yields CDR1 SQVTM and CDR2 ANQGSEA. V dropped 4 bases and J dropped 3; count of bases not matched to a gene: 2. The CDR3 is made up of 13 amino acids. The CDR3 DNA reads as TGCAGCGTTGTAGGGACAGGGGGCTACGAGCAGTACTTC. Its translation is CSVVGTGGYEQYF.

The chain recombines TRBV4-3 with TRBJ2-6, with 8 bases lining up with TRBD2. The V gene end was trimmed by 2 bases and the J gene end by 2 bases; junction bases not matched to a gene: 8. Germline V gene sequence: CDR1 LGHNA, CDR2 YSLEER. There are 18 residues in the CDR3. The CDR3 DNA is TGCGCCAGCAGCCAAATAGTGCGGGAGGAAACTGGGGCCAACGTCCTGACTTTC. This gives the protein CASSQIVREETGANVLTF.

This clone was observed a handful of times. The V and J genes are TRBV5-1 and TRBJ2-7; 9 bases are shared with TRBD1. The CDR3 contains 13 residues. V lost 4 bases, J lost 7 bases, and 6 bases stayed unmatched. Germline loops: CDR1 SGHRS, CDR2 YFSETQ. The CDR3 DNA reads as TGCGCCAGCAGCGGGACAGGGCTGGGGGAGCAGTACTTC. Translated: CASSGTGLGEQYF.

The genes are TRBV19 and TRBJ1-1, with D tentatively TRBD1 (5 bases). Trimming took off 3 bases at V and 1 base at J, with 9 bases between the two ends. The germline V gene encodes CDR1 LNHDA and CDR2 SQIVND (reference sequence). The CDR3 is made up of 14 amino acids. The CDR3 protein is CASSIGRENTEAFF. The DNA of the CDR3 is TGTGCCAGTAGTATTGGCAGGGAGAACACTGAAGCTTTCTTT.

The rearrangement joins TRBV5-6 to TRBJ2-7, with D possibly TRBD1 on 7 matching bases. The V end was cut by 5 bases, the J end by 6 bases, with 18 bases between. The CDR3 runs to 14 residues. The germline CDR1 and CDR2 sequences are SGHDT and YYEEEE. The CDR3 region is CASSLDREVPEQYF. DNA for the CDR3: TGTGCCAGCAGTCTAGACAGGGAGGTCCCCGAGCAGTACTTC.

The chain joins TRBV4-3 to TRBJ2-7; TRBD1 matches at 9 bases. This CDR3 comprises 17 residues. The trim removed 1 base at V and 0 bases at J, leaving 7 bases unmatched. Looked up from germline, CDR1 is LGHNA and CDR2 is YSLEER. This CDR3 reads CASSQAPGQGPSYEQYF. The CDR3 nucleotides are TGCGCCAGCAGCCAAGCCCCCGGACAGGGGCCCTCCTACGAGCAGTACTTC.

V and J are TRBV21-1 and TRBJ2-7; the D segment call TRBD1 is taken from the table without a DNA check. TRBV21-1 has pseudogene status. The CDR3 totals 13 residues. The CDR3 loop is CASSRDKTYEQYF. For the CDR3, the DNA is TGTGCCAGCTCACGGGACAAGACCTACGAGCAGTACTTC.

The chain carries TRBV29-1 and TRBJ2-2; 8 bases line up with TRBD2. Germline V gene data show CDR1 as SQVTM and CDR2 as ANQGSEA. The CDR3 extends over 16 amino acids. V shed 5 bases and J 4 bases; nucleotides not matched to a gene: 12. Here the CDR3 DNA reads TGCAGCGTTACCCCCGGGGGGGTACTTTCCACCGGGGAGCTGTTTTTT. As protein: CSVTPGGVLSTGELFF.

The genes are TRBV7-9 and TRBJ1-2, with 8 bases fitting TRBD1. In germline, CDR1 is SEHNR, CDR2 FQNEAQ (reference sequence). Germline trimming cut 1 base from V and 7 bases from J; bases unmatched to any gene: 5. This CDR3 contains 14 residues. CDR3 amino acids: CASSLEGQGAGYTF. CDR3 nucleotide sequence: TGTGCCAGCAGCTTAGAAGGACAGGGTGCTGGCTACACCTTC. Based on the CDR3 plus reference TRBV7-9 and TRBJ1-2, the full variable domain is DTGVSQNPRHKITKRGQNVTFRCDPISEHNRLYWYRQTLGQGPEFLTYFQNEAQLEKSRLLSDRFSAERPKGSFSTLEIQRTEQGDSAMYLCASSLEGQGAGYTFGSGTRLTVV.

The gene calls are TRBV19 and TRBJ1-5; no clear D. Germline CDR1 is LNHDA and CDR2 is SQIVND (reference sequence). V was cut by 6 bases and J by 0 bases, with 12 bases left in between. The CDR3 is 15 amino acids. Here the CDR3 reads CASRSGLVSNQPQHF. As DNA, the CDR3 is TGTGCCAGTAGGTCTGGACTGGTTAGCAATCAGCCCCAGCATTTT.

This chain joins TRBV2 and TRBJ2-6, with 9 positions matching TRBD1. The CDR3 consists of 19 residues. In germline, CDR1 is SNHLY, CDR2 FYNNEI. V was clipped by 6 bases and J by 0 bases; unmatched bases: 12. The CDR3 DNA reads as TGTGCCAGCAGAAATACAGGGGGCGTACAAACCTCTGGGGCCAACGTCCTGACTTTC. This codes for CASRNTGGVQTSGANVLTF.

V gene TRBV28 combines with J gene TRBJ2-2; TRBD2 aligns across 12 bases. V shed 2 bases, J shed 5 bases, and the junction held 0 bases outside the gene matches. Germline values: CDR1 MDHEN, CDR2 SYDVKM. This CDR3 region has 15 residues. CDR3 in DNA: TGTGCCAGCAGTTTAACTAGCGGGAGGACCGGGGAGCTGTTTTTT. Amino acid sequence: CASSLTSGRTGELFF.

The CDR3 sequence is CASSEGPGGLYEQYF. In nucleotides, the CDR3 is TGCGCCAGCAGTGAGGGGCCGGGGGGTCTCTACGAGCAGTACTTC. The rearrangement links TRBV10-2 to TRBJ2-7; TRBD2 matches 7 bases. The germline gives CDR1 WSHSY, CDR2 SAAADI. V dropped 2 bases and J dropped 3; count of bases not matched to a gene: 7. The CDR3 is 15 amino acids.

This chain links TRBV27 with TRBJ2-7; 7 bases line up with TRBD1. V dropped 6 bases and J dropped 4; count of bases not matched to a gene: 9. The germline CDR1 and CDR2 sequences are MNHEY and SMNVEV (reference sequence). The CDR3 is 14 residues long. The DNA for the CDR3 is TGTGCCAGCAGCCAGGGGGTGAAGGGGTACGAGCAGTACTTC. Translation: CASSQGVKGYEQYF.

J is TRBJ1-5 and V is TRBV9; the D gene is possibly TRBD1 (5 bases). Germline CDR1 and CDR2: SGDLS and YYNGEE. The CDR3 contains 16 residues. V lost 0 bases and J lost 2, with 12 bases in between. CDR3: CASSVGRGRGNQPQHF. CDR3 sequence (DNA): TGTGCCAGCAGCGTAGGGCGGGGGAGGGGCAATCAGCCCCAGCATTTT.

The CDR3 loop is CASSLAGGALGANVLTF. CDR3 DNA sequence: TGTGCCAGCAGCTTGGCCGGTGGGGCGCTTGGGGCCAACGTCCTGACTTTC. The chain links TRBV5-4 to TRBJ2-6, with TRBD1 as a possible D gene (5 bases). Germline V lookup: CDR1 SGHNT, CDR2 YYREEE (reference sequence). With 0 bases removed from V and 3 bases from J, the gap between germline ends came to 13 bases. CDR3 length: 17 residues. The full variable domain, in which reference TRBV5-4 and TRBJ2-6 provide the parts outside the CDR3, is ETGVTQSPTHLIKTRGQQVTLRCSSQSGHNTVSWYQQALGQGPQFIFQYYREEENGRGNFPPRFSGLQFPNYSSELNVNALELDDSALYLCASSLAGGALGANVLTFGAGSRLTVL.

The CDR3 reads CASRQGKDTEAFF. The DNA of the CDR3 is TGTGCCAGTAGACAGGGAAAGGACACTGAAGCTTTCTTT. V gene TRBV6-1 combines with J gene TRBJ1-1; 7 bases match TRBD1. V trimming: 9 bases; J trimming: 3 bases; junction bases outside the gene matches: 7. Per germline, CDR1 MNHNS and CDR2 SASEGT. CDR3 length: 13 residues.

The rearrangement links TRBV29-1 to TRBJ1-3; D gene unclear. The CDR3 consists of 14 residues. Germline CDR1 is SQVTM and CDR2 is ANQGSEA. V lost 4 bases and J lost 0, with 10 bases in between. CDR3 loop: CSVAAGNSGNTIYF. The CDR3 DNA reads as TGCAGCGTTGCGGCAGGCAACTCTGGAAACACCATATATTTT. The full variable domain, its missing parts supplied by reference TRBV29-1 and TRBJ1-3, is SAVISQKPSRDICQRGTSLTIQCQVDSQVTMMFWYRQQPGQSLTLIATANQGSEATYESGFVIDKFPISRPNLTFSTLTVSNMSPEDSSIYLCSVAAGNSGNTIYFGEGSWLTVV.

The chain carries TRBV19 and TRBJ2-7, with D perhaps TRBD1 (6 bases). The CDR3 consists of 14 residues. Per the germline V gene, CDR1 is LNHDA and CDR2 is SQIVND (reference sequence). Trimming shortened V by 5 bases and J by 3 bases, and 14 bases separated the two germline ends. CDR3 region: CASSFGTSSYEQYF. The DNA for the CDR3 is TGTGCCAGTAGTTTTGGGACAAGTAGCTACGAGCAGTACTTC.

The chain carries TRBV5-1 and TRBJ2-3, with D possibly TRBD2 on 6 matching bases. V was pared by 2 bases and J by 2 bases, with 12 bases between. The CDR3 is 15 residues long. Germline CDR1 is SGHRS and CDR2 is YFSETQ. CDR3 region: CASSFTSRITDTQYF. The CDR3 DNA reads TGCGCCAGCAGCTTTACTAGCAGAATCACAGATACGCAGTATTTT.

The V gene is TRBV4-1, the J gene TRBJ2-5, with D possibly TRBD2 on 5 matching bases. Trimming took 6 bases from V and 8 from J, leaving 19 bases between them. CDR3 length: 14 residues. From germline, CDR1 is MGHRA and CDR2 YSYEKL. This CDR3 is CASSVGLDQNTQYF. The CDR3 coding sequence is TGCGCCAGCAGTGTCGGACTGGATCAAAACACCCAGTACTTC.